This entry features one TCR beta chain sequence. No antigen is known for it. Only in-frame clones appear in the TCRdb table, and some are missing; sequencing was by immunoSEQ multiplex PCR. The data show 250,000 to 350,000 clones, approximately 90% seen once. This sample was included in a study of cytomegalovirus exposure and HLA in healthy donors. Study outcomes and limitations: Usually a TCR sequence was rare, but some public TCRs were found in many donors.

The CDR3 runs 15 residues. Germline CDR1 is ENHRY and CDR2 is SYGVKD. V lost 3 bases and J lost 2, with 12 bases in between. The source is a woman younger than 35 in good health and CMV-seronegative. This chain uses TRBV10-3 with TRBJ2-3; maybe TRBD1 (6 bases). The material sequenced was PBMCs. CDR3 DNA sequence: TGTGCCATCAGTGACTACGGACAGATCACAGATACGCAGTATTTT. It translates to CAISDYGQITDTQYF.